One sample yielded the 18 T cell receptor beta chains listed below, sequenced in a study of radiotherapy plus CTLA-4 blockade in lung cancer. Repertoires were generated with immunoSEQ multiplex PCR, while TCRdb's copy carries only in-frame clones and drops some. The sample lists 75,000 to 80,000 clones, around 87% occurring once. Sample: peripheral blood, taken from a patient treated with radiotherapy plus ipilimumab. These receptors were obtained from a human donor with non-small cell lung cancer who had stable disease on radiotherapy plus ipilimumab.

This clone was detected once. CDR3 loop: CASTSGTTSYNEQFF. For the CDR3, the DNA is TGTGCCAGCACATCGGGGACAACCTCTTACAATGAGCAGTTCTTC. The chain recombines TRBV7-2 with TRBJ2-1; maybe TRBD1 (6 bases). The CDR3 sequence is 15 residues long. The germline CDR1 and CDR2 sequences are SGHTA and FQGNSA. Between the trimmed V and J ends, which lost 7 bases and 4 bases, there was a span of 17 bases.

The chain recombines TRBV7-9 with TRBJ2-7; 7 positions match TRBD1. CDR1 and CDR2 from the germline V gene are SEHNR and FQNEAQ (reference sequence). This CDR3 region has 15 residues. V trimming: 5 bases; J trimming: 5 bases; junction bases outside the gene matches: 12. Here the CDR3 reads CASSLPPTGSHEQYF. The DNA for the CDR3 is TGTGCCAGCAGCCTACCCCCGACAGGGTCCCACGAGCAGTACTTC.

The gene calls are TRBV19 and TRBJ2-1, with 7 positions matching TRBD2. The CDR3 is 16 residues long. J gave up 2 bases and V 6 bases, and 10 bases lay outside the gene matches. Germline V gene data show CDR1 as LNHDA and CDR2 as SQIVND (reference sequence). The CDR3 region has the DNA TGTGCCAGTAGCCCACTAGCGATTCCTACCTACAATGAGCAGTTCTTC. This encodes CASSPLAIPTYNEQFF.

The chain has TRBV28 and TRBJ2-2; 8 positions match TRBD2. This CDR3 has 15 residues. Germline CDR1 and CDR2: MDHEN and SYDVKM. V lost 3 bases to trimming and J lost 2 bases; unmatched junction nucleotides: 2. DNA for the CDR3: TGTGCCAGCAGTTTTAGCGGGGCCAACACCGGGGAGCTGTTTTTT. This codes for CASSFSGANTGELFF.

The chain employs TRBV25-1 and TRBJ1-6; a weak D match, TRBD1 (5 bases). Germline CDR1 is MGHDK and CDR2 is SYGVNS. Between the trimmed V and J ends, which lost 2 bases and 6 bases, there was a span of 8 bases. This CDR3 contains 14 residues. This CDR3 is CASSEAGGNSPLHF. CDR3 nucleotides: TGTGCCAGCAGTGAAGCCGGGGGTAATTCACCCCTCCACTTT.

This clone was picked up a small number of times. This chain connects TRBV18 to TRBJ1-6; 9 nucleotides line up with TRBD1. This CDR3 comprises 14 residues. Germline V lookup: CDR1 KGHSH, CDR2 LQKENI. Germline trimming cut 6 bases from V and 7 bases from J; bases unmatched to any gene: 4. CDR3 in DNA: TGTGCCAGCTCGACCGGGACAGGGAATTCACCCCTCCACTTT. Residues: CASSTGTGNSPLHF.

CDR3 nucleotide sequence: TGTGCCTGGAGTGTATATGTGAACACTGAAGCTTTCTTT. The encoded protein is CAWSVYVNTEAFF. This chain links TRBV30 with TRBJ1-1; D is unclear. CDR3 length equals 13 residues. Germline-derived CDR1 and CDR2 are GTSNPN and SVGIG (reference sequence). V gave up 0 bases and J gave up 0 bases, with 5 bases separating them.

This clone came up a few times. The CDR3, as DNA: TGTGCCAGCTCAAAAGGGGGGACAGGCGCTCCGAAGCAGTACTTC. Encoded protein: CASSKGGTGAPKQYF. The V call is TRBV18, the J call TRBJ2-7; 8 nucleotides line up with TRBD1. The CDR3 spans 15 residues. In germline, CDR1 is KGHSH, CDR2 LQKENI. The V segment lost 5 bases and the J segment 8 bases; nucleotides outside the gene matches: 14.

The V and J genes are TRBV2 and TRBJ1-1, with no clear D. V was pared by 7 bases and J by 4 bases, with 10 bases between. Germline loops: CDR1 SNHLY, CDR2 FYNNEI. This CDR3 has 12 residues. CDR3 coding DNA: TGTGCCAGCAACCCGACAAGCACTGAAGCTTTCTTT. Amino acid sequence: CASNPTSTEAFF.

This sequence joins TRBV7-3 and TRBJ2-3; 11 bases line up with TRBD2. In germline, CDR1 is SGHTA, CDR2 FQGTGA. Losses at the gene ends were 5 bases for V and 8 bases for J; bases not matched to a gene: 6. CDR3 size: 14 residues. This CDR3 is CASSLGGLAGTQYF. CDR3 in DNA: TGTGCCAGCAGCCTAGGAGGACTAGCGGGTACGCAGTATTTT.

The J gene is TRBJ2-7, the V gene TRBV7-2, with 9 nucleotides matching TRBD2. CDR1 and CDR2 from the germline V gene are SGHTA and FQGNSA. After removal of 6 bases from V and 1 base from J, the junction contained 7 bases not matched to a gene. This CDR3 has 15 amino acids. The CDR3 protein is CASSSSGGPSYEQYF. The DNA for the CDR3 is TGTGCCAGCAGTTCAAGCGGGGGGCCGTCCTACGAGCAGTACTTC.

This rearrangement joins TRBV5-1 to TRBJ2-7, with 10 bases fitting TRBD2. The CDR3 length is 14 residues. Unmatched junction bases numbered 2, after V lost 2 bases and J lost 3 bases. The germline CDR1 and CDR2 sequences are SGHRS and YFSETQ. The DNA of the CDR3 is TGCGCCAGCAGCTTCACTAGCGGGATCTACGAGCAGTACTTC. Its translation is CASSFTSGIYEQYF.

The rearrangement links TRBV28 to TRBJ2-3; D remains ambiguous. From germline, CDR1 is MDHEN and CDR2 SYDVKM. The CDR3 runs to 15 residues. V dropped 6 bases and J dropped 1 base, with 14 bases sitting between them. The CDR3 region has the DNA TGTGCCAGCAGCCTATGGGCGCCGGGCACAGATACGCAGTATTTT. Protein: CASSLWAPGTDTQYF.

V is TRBV5-1 and J is TRBJ2-7; 15 bases map to TRBD2. The CDR3 loop spans 17 amino acids. CDR1 is SGHRS, CDR2 YFSETQ, per germline. V was clipped by 0 bases and J by 5 bases; unmatched bases: 6. The CDR3 DNA sequence: TGCGCCAGCAGCTTGGGAGGACTAGCGGGGGGGCGCGACGAGCAGTACTTC. This sequence encodes CASSLGGLAGGRDEQYF.

The chain joins TRBV18 to TRBJ2-2; D possibly matches TRBD1 or TRBD2 (6 bases each). V gave up 3 bases and J gave up 3 bases, with 20 bases separating them. Germline V gene data show CDR1 as KGHSH and CDR2 as LQKENI. CDR3 size: 18 residues. The CDR3 region is CASSPPTLAKGDTGELFF. CDR3 in DNA: TGTGCCAGCTCACCCCCTACCCTAGCGAAGGGGGACACCGGGGAGCTGTTTTTT.

This rearrangement joins TRBV27 to TRBJ2-1; a weak D match, TRBD1 (6 bases). CDR3 length: 18 residues. Trimming stripped 3 bases from V and 9 bases from J, with 27 bases between. Germline CDR1 is MNHEY and CDR2 is SMNVEV (reference sequence). The CDR3 DNA follows: TGTGCCAGCAGTTTCATGGCCCCGTCGCGGACAGAAGGGGGTGAGCAGTTCTTC. Amino acid sequence: CASSFMAPSRTEGGEQFF.

This chain joins TRBV9 and TRBJ1-5; weak D call: TRBD1 (5 bases). This CDR3 is built from 15 residues. The germline V gene has CDR1 SGDLS and CDR2 YYNGEE. The V end was cut by 0 bases, the J end by 1 base, with 8 bases between. The CDR3 DNA reads as TGTGCCAGCAGCGTAGCTGGGGGAAGCAATCAGCCCCAGCATTTT. It translates to CASSVAGGSNQPQHF.

The CDR3, as DNA: TGTGCCAGTAGTCCGGGACAGTCTATGGAAGAGACCCAGTACTTC. It encodes CASSPGQSMEETQYF. This chain joins TRBV19 and TRBJ2-5, with 7 bases that match TRBD1. Germline V gene data show CDR1 as LNHDA and CDR2 as SQIVND (reference sequence). CDR3 length: 15 amino acids. V gave up 5 bases and J gave up 3 bases; unmatched junction bases: 9.